The source of this T cell receptor beta chain is a study of T-cell memory formation after mild COVID-19. Study-level results: Contracting clones, day 15 to 85, had balanced CD4/CD8, and later expanders favored CD4+.

TCRdb recomputed calls from the 5' RACE reads with MiXCR, one row per CDR3 protein. The sample holds about 200,000 distinct CDR3 sequences, 9% to 10% seen once. V lost 0 bases and J lost 1, with 22 bases in between. Germline CDR1 reads MGHRA; CDR2 reads YSYEKL. The CDR3 runs to 20 residues. Comment on this clonotype: Antigen unknown.

The sample consisted of PBMCs or a T cell subset sorted from them (not recorded which). The chain recombines TRBV4-1 with TRBJ2-1; D perhaps matches TRBD1 (6 bases). The sequence came from a man aged 18-30 years who had mild COVID-19 (a few samples of this study predate the infection). Cell type and time point are not known. The CDR3 sequence is CASSQEGSGAYRRSYNEQFF. CDR3 DNA sequence: TGCGCCAGCAGCCAAGAGGGGTCAGGGGCTTACAGGAGGTCCTACAATGAGCAGTTCTTC.